The 7 T cell receptor beta chains presented below share a single source sample, sequenced in a study of blood T cell repertoires in COVID-19. The protocol was immunoSEQ multiplex PCR, while the TCRdb copy is restricted to in-frame clones and leaves out a portion. The repertoire holds around 150,000 clones, with about 90% as singletons. The sequenced sample consisted of peripheral blood. Receptors originate from a man in his 60s with active or convalescent COVID-19.

V is TRBV6-5 and J is TRBJ1-2; weak D call: TRBD1 (5 bases). This CDR3 is built from 15 residues. Germline V gene sequence: CDR1 MNHEY, CDR2 SVGAGI. Trimming stripped 3 bases from V and 4 bases from J, with 15 bases between. The CDR3 coding sequence is TGTGCCAGCAGTTATGAGGGGAGGGGTGGCTATGGCTACACCTTC. Its translation is CASSYEGRGGYGYTF.

This sequence joins TRBV18 and TRBJ2-2; 9 bases are a match to TRBD1. The CDR3 has 15 amino acids. Losses at the gene ends were 6 bases for V and 1 base for J; bases not matched to a gene: 3. Germline-derived CDR1 and CDR2 are KGHSH and LQKENI. The CDR3 coding sequence is TGTGCCAGCTCGCGACAGGGGGTGAACACCGGGGAGCTGTTTTTT. It encodes CASSRQGVNTGELFF.

The chain carries TRBV19 and TRBJ1-1, with 7 bases that match TRBD1. The germline V gene encodes CDR1 LNHDA and CDR2 SQIVND (reference sequence). The CDR3 runs 15 residues. V was clipped by 5 bases and J by 0 bases; unmatched bases: 6. The CDR3 bases are TGTGCCAGTAGTGCGACAGGGCGCATGAACACTGAAGCTTTCTTT. Protein product: CASSATGRMNTEAFF. The full variable domain, with the rest looked up from reference TRBV19 and TRBJ1-1, is DGGITQSPKYLFRKEGQNVTLSCEQNLNHDAMYWYRQDPGQGLRLIYYSQIVNDFQKGDIAEGYSVSREKKESFPLTVTSAQKNPTAFYLCASSATGRMNTEAFFGQGTRLTVV.

The chain joins TRBV13 to TRBJ2-1, with a possible D match to TRBD2 (6 bases). Trimming pared 0 bases from V and 2 bases from J, leaving 8 bases between. In germline, CDR1 is PRHDT, CDR2 FYEKMQ (reference sequence). The CDR3 totals 15 residues. The CDR3 reads CASSLGLATYNEQFF. The CDR3 bases are TGTGCCAGCAGCTTAGGACTAGCCACCTACAATGAGCAGTTCTTC.

This rearrangement joins TRBV15 to TRBJ2-7; TRBD2 is a possible D gene (5 bases). Trimming took 1 base from V and 1 from J, leaving 20 bases between them. This CDR3 region has 18 residues. CDR1 and CDR2 (germline): LNHNV, YYDKDF (reference sequence). CDR3: CATSRGTVRTPVSYEQYF. The CDR3 coding sequence is TGTGCCACCAGCAGAGGAACAGTCCGGACTCCGGTATCCTACGAGCAGTACTTC.

The chain combines TRBV6-5 with TRBJ2-2; TRBD1 is a possible D gene (6 bases). Germline lookup yields CDR1 MNHEY and CDR2 SVGAGI. V lost 2 bases and J lost 8, with 12 bases in between. This CDR3 has 14 residues. The CDR3 spells CASSYDRPAGELFF. The CDR3, as DNA: TGTGCCAGCAGTTACGACAGGCCCGCTGGGGAGCTGTTTTTT.

This clone showed up just a few times. The V call is TRBV6-1, the J call TRBJ1-6; D not certain. V was shortened by 2 bases and J by 6 bases, with 8 bases between the two germline ends. The CDR3 totals 14 residues. Germline-derived CDR1 and CDR2 are MNHNS and SASEGT. The CDR3 DNA sequence: TGTGCCAGCAGTGAACGCCGGAGTAATTCACCCCTCCACTTT. Translation: CASSERRSNSPLHF.